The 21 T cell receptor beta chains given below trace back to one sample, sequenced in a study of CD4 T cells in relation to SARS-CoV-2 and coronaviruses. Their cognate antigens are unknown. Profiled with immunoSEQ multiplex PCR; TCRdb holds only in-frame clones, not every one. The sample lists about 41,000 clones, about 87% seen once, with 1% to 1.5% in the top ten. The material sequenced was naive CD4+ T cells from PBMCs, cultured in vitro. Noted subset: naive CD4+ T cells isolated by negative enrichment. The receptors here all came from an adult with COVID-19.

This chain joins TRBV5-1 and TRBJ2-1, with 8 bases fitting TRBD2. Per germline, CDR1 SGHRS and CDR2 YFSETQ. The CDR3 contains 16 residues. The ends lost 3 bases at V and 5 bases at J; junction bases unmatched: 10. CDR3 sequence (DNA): TGCGCCAGCAGCTGGGCGGATAGCGGGAATGACAATGAGCAGTTCTTC. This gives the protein CASSWADSGNDNEQFF.

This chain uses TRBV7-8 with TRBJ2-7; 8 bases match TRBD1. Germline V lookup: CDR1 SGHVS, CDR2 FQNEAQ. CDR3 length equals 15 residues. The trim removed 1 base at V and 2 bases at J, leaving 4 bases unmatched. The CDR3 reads CASSLGTGMTYEQYF. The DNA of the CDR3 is TGTGCCAGCAGCTTAGGGACAGGGATGACCTACGAGCAGTACTTC. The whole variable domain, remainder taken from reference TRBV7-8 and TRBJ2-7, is GAGVSQSPRYKVAKRGQDVALRCDPISGHVSLFWYQQALGQGPEFLTYFQNEAQLDKSGLPSDRFFAERPEGSVSTLKIQRTQQEDSAVYLCASSLGTGMTYEQYFGPGTRLTVT.

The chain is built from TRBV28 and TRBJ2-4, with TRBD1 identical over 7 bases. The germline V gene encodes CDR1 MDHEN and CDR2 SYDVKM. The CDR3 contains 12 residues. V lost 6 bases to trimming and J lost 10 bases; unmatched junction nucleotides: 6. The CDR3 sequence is CASRGTARIQYF. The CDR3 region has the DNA TGTGCCAGCAGGGGGACAGCTAGAATTCAGTACTTC.

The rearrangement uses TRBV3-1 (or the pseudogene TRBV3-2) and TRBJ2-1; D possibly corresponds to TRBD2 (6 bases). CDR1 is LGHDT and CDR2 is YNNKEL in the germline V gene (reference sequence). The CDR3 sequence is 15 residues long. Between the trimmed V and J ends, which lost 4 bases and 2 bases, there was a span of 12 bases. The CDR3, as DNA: TGTGCCAGCAGCCCTCGGGTAGCGGCCTACAATGAGCAGTTCTTC. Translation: CASSPRVAAYNEQFF.

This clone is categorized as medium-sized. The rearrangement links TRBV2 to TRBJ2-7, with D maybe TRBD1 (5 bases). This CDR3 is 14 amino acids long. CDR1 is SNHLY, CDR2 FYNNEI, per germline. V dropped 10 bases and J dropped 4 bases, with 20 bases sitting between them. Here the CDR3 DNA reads TGTGCCACCCCCCCCCGCGGCAGGGATTACGAGCAGTACTTC. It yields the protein CATPPRGRDYEQYF.

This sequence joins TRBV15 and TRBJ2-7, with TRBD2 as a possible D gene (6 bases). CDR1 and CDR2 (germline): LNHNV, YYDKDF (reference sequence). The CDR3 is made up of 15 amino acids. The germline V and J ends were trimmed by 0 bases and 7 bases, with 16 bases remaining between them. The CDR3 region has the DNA TGTGCCACCAGCAGAGATTATGCGGGACCTCGGGAGCAGTACTTC. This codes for CATSRDYAGPREQYF. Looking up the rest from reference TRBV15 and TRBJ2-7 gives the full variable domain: DAMVIQNPRYQVTQFGKPVTLSCSQTLNHNVMYWYQQKSSQAPKLLFHYYDKDFNNEADTPDNFQSRRPNTSFCFLDIRSPGLGDTAMYLCATSRDYAGPREQYFGPGTRLTVT.

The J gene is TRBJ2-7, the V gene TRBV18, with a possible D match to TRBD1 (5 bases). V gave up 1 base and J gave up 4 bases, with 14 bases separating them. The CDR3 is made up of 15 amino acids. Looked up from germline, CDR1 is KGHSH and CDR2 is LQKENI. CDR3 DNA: TGTGCCAGCTCACCACGAGTCAGGGTTCAATACGAGCAGTACTTC. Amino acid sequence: CASSPRVRVQYEQYF.

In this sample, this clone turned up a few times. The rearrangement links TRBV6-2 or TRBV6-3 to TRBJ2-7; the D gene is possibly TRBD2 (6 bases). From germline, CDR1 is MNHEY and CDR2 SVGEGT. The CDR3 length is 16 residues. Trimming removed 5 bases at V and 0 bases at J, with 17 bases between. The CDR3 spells CASSGLAARDSYEQYF. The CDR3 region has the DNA TGTGCCAGCAGTGGGTTGGCGGCGCGGGACTCCTACGAGCAGTACTTC.

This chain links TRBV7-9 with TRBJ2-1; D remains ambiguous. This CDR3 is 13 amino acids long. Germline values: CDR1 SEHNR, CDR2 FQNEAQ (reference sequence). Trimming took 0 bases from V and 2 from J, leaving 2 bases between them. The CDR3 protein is CASSLAAYNEQFF. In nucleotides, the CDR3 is TGTGCCAGCAGCTTAGCAGCCTACAATGAGCAGTTCTTC.

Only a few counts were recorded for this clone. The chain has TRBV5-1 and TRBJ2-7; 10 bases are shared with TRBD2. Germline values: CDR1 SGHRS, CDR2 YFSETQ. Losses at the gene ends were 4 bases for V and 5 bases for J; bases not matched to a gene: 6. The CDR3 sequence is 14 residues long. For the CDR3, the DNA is TGCGCCAGCAGCCTAGCGGGAGTACTCGACGAGCAGTACTTC. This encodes CASSLAGVLDEQYF.

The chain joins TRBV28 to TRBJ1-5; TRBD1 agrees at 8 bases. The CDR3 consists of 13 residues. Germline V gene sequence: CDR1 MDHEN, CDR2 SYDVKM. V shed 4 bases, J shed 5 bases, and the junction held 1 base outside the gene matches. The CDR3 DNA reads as TGTGCCAGCAGTTCACAGGGGGATCAGCCCCAGCATTTT. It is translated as CASSSQGDQPQHF. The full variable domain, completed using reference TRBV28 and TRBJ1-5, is DVKVTQSSRYLVKRTGEKVFLECVQDMDHENMFWYRQDPGLGLRLIYFSYDVKMKEKGDIPEGYSVSREKKERFSLILESASTNQTSMYLCASSSQGDQPQHFGDGTRLSIL.

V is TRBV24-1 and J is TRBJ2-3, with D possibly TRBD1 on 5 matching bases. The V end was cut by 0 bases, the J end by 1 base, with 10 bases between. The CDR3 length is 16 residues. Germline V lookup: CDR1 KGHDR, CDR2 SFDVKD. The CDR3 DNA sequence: TGTGCCACCAGTGATTTGTTGCAGGGTGGCACAGATACGCAGTATTTT. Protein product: CATSDLLQGGTDTQYF.

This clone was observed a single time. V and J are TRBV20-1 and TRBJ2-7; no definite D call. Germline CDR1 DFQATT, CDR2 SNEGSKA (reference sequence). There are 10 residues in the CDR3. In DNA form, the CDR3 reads TGCAGCCTAAGAGGCACCGAGCAGTACTTC. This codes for CSLRGTEQYF.

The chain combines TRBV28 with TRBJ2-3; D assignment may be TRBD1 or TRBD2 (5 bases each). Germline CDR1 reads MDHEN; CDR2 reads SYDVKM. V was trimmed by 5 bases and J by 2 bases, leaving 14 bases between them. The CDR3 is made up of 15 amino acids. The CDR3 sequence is CASSEGQADTDTQYF. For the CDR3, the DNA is TGTGCCAGCAGTGAGGGGCAAGCGGACACAGATACGCAGTATTTT.

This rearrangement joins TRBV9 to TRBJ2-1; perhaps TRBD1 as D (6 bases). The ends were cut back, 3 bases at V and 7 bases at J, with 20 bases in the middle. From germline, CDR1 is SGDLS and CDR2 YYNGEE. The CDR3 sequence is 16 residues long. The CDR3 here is CASSGGTGSSGNEQFF. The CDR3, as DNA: TGTGCCAGCAGCGGGGGAACAGGGTCTTCGGGGAATGAGCAGTTCTTC.

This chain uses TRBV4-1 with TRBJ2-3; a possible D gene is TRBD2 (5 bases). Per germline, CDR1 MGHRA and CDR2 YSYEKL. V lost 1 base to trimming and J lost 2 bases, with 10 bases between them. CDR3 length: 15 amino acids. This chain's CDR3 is CASSQGRAPTDTQYF. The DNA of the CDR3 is TGCGCCAGCAGCCAAGGGCGGGCTCCCACAGATACGCAGTATTTT.

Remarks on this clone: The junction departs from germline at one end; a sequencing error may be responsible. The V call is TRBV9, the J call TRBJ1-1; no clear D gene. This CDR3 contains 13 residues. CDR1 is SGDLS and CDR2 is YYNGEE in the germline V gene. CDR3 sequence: CASSVLQNSEAFF. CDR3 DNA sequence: TGTGCCAGCAGCGTCCTACAGAACTCTGAAGCTTTCTTT.

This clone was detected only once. DNA of the CDR3: TGTGCCAGCAGCTTAGAGGTAGTTGAGCAGTTCTTC. Translated, it gives CASSLEVVEQFF. The V gene is TRBV7-2, the J gene TRBJ2-1; D is ambiguous. V lost 1 base and J lost 9, with 7 bases in between. This CDR3 comprises 12 residues. Germline CDR1 and CDR2: SGHTA and FQGNSA.

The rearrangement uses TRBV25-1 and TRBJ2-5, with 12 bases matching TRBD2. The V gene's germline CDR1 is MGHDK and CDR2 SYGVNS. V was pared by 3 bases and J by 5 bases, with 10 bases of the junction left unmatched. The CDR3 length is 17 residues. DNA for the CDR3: TGTGCCAGCAGTGAGGGGGGGACTAGCGGGTCGGTGGAGACCCAGTACTTC. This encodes CASSEGGTSGSVETQYF.

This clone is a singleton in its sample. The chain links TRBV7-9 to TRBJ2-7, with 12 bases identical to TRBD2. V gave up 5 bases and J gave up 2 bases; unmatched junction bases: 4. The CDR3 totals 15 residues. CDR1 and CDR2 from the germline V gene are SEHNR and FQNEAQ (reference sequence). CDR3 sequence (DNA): TGTGCCAGCAGCGTAGGACTAGCGGGACCCTACGAGCAGTACTTC. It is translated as CASSVGLAGPYEQYF.

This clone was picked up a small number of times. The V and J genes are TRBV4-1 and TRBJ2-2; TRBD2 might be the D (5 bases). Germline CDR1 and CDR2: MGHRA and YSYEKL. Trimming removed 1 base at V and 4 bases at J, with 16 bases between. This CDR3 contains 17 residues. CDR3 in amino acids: CASSQGAGGPRTGELFF. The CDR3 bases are TGCGCCAGCAGCCAAGGGGCGGGTGGGCCGCGCACCGGGGAGCTGTTTTTT.